This T cell receptor beta chain was identified in a study of liver allograft versus peripheral blood T cells. Study details: Transplanted livers held T cell receptor repertoires, and these were compared with repertoires in recipients' peripheral blood.

TCRdb re-called the reads through MiXCR, storing one row per CDR3 protein. The table lists over 5,500 distinct CDR3 sequences, 18% of them singletons. Trimming stripped 5 bases from V and 4 bases from J, with 12 bases between. The germline V gene encodes CDR1 SEHNR and CDR2 FQNEAQ (reference sequence). The CDR3 length is 13 residues. There are many counts of this clonotype. Antigen unknown. Study results and limitations: A difference was reportedly observed between T cell receptor repertoires inside liver allografts and those in peripheral blood.

This chain connects TRBV7-9 to TRBJ2-7, with TRBD1 as a possible D gene (6 bases). The source is a human patient who had a liver transplant. Some T cells may trace back to the graft donor. The CDR3, as DNA: TGTGCCAGCAGCCCTAATGACAGGTACGAGCAGTACTTC. Encoded protein: CASSPNDRYEQYF.